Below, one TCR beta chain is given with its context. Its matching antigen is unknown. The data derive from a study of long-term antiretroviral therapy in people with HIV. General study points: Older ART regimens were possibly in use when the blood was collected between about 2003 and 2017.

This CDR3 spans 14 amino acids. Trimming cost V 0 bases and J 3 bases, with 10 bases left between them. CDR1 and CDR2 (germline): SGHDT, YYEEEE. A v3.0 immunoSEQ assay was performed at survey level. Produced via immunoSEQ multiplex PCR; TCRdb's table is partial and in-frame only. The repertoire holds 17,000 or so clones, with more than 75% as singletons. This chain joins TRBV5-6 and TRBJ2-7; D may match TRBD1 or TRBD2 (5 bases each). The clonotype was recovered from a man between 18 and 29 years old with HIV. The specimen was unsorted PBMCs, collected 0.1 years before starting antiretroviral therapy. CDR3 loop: CASSLDGGNYEQYF. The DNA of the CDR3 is TGTGCCAGCAGCTTGGATGGGGGAAACTACGAGCAGTACTTC.